These 21 T cell receptor beta chains share one sample of origin, sequenced in a study of blood T cells in healthy people across ages (dated by TCRdb to the mid-2010s). Library prep was done by 5' RACE. The run used an Illumina HiSeq 2500. A second PCR of about 7 to 12 cycles was run with a J-beta primer mix and a sample-barcoded 5' primer. TCRdb handled the public reads itself, with Q25 trimming in fastp and clone calling in MiXCR, and kept productive beta chains. CDR3 protein duplicates are merged, each entry listing the most common genes and DNA. The sample table lists some 1.6 million distinct CDR3 sequences, 30% to 40% of them with a count of one. The leading ten clones occupy about 11% of the sample. Sequences were obtained from blood. The receptors originated from a woman in her 30s in good health.

This clonotype was found a few times. This sequence joins TRBV11-2 and TRBJ2-3; D remains unclear. Trimming stripped 3 bases from V and 6 bases from J, with 16 bases between. This CDR3 is 15 amino acids long. Looked up from germline, CDR1 is SGHAT and CDR2 is FQNNGV. The CDR3 spells CASSFEARRRDTQYF. CDR3 sequence (DNA): TGTGCCAGCAGCTTTGAAGCGCGCCGCCGCGATACGCAGTATTTT.

Of note for this clonotype: A much larger clone differs from this one at a single base, so this may be a read error. The CDR3 protein is CAILLGSEQFF. CDR3 in DNA: TGTGCCATCCTGTTAGGTAGCGAGCAGTTCTTC. This chain joins TRBV10-3 and TRBJ2-1; D is unresolved. V lost 8 bases and J 10 bases, leaving 12 bases between the germline ends. CDR3 length equals 11 residues. CDR1 and CDR2 from the germline V gene are ENHRY and SYGVKD.

This clonotype was seen many times. The chain combines TRBV29-1 with TRBJ2-1; TRBD2 agrees at 7 bases. Germline V gene data show CDR1 as SQVTM and CDR2 as ANQGSEA. J was trimmed by 6 bases and V by 2 bases; bases with no gene match: 7. The CDR3 sequence is 14 residues long. The CDR3 DNA follows: TGCAGCGTTGAATCTCGAAGGGAGGGCAATGAGCAGTTCTTC. It translates to CSVESRREGNEQFF.

The V call is TRBV6-2 or TRBV6-3, the J call TRBJ2-1, with 13 bases aligning to TRBD2. This CDR3 has 17 residues. The J segment lost 5 bases and the V segment lost 5 bases, leaving 9 bases of the junction unmatched. The germline gives CDR1 MNHEY, CDR2 SVGEGT. This chain's CDR3 is CASSLGIGLAGDNEQFF. The CDR3 bases are TGTGCCAGCAGTCTTGGGATAGGACTAGCGGGAGACAATGAGCAGTTCTTC.

This clonotype showed up just a few times. The chain combines TRBV6-5 with TRBJ1-2, with 7 bases aligning to TRBD1. V trimming: 2 bases; J trimming: 4 bases; junction bases outside the gene matches: 7. The CDR3 covers 15 residues. Germline V gives CDR1 MNHEY, CDR2 SVGAGI. The CDR3 DNA follows: TGTGCCAGCAGTTACGCAGGGGGAGGTACCTATGGCTACACCTTC. This translates into CASSYAGGGTYGYTF.

This clonotype was detected a few times. The chain links TRBV6-6 to TRBJ1-2; maybe TRBD1 (5 bases). V shed 5 bases and J shed 6 bases, with 13 bases lying between them. CDR3 length: 13 amino acids. Germline V gene data show CDR1 as MNHNY and CDR2 as SVGAGI (reference sequence). As DNA, the CDR3 is TGTGCCAGCAGTGGAACGGGACGTGATGGCTACACCTTC. Translation gives CASSGTGRDGYTF.

The rearrangement joins TRBV3-1 to TRBJ2-5, with unresolved D. Germline V gene lookup returns CDR1 LGHDT and CDR2 YNNKEL (reference sequence). The V and J ends lost 0 bases and 6 bases respectively, with 11 bases between them. This CDR3 spans 14 amino acids. As DNA, the CDR3 is TGTGCCAGCAGCCAAGATCCGGTCCTCCAGACCCAGTACTTC. Its protein product is CASSQDPVLQTQYF.

V gene TRBV7-9 combines with J gene TRBJ2-7; 13 bases fit TRBD2. V was clipped by 5 bases and J by 6 bases; unmatched bases: 7. CDR3 length equals 15 residues. Germline-derived CDR1 and CDR2 are SEHNR and FQNEAQ (reference sequence). The CDR3 spells CASSPGTSGTPEQYF. The CDR3 DNA follows: TGTGCCAGCAGCCCCGGGACTAGCGGGACTCCCGAGCAGTACTTC.

The chain uses TRBV7-3 and TRBJ2-3, with a weak D call TRBD2 (6 bases). Trimming took 5 bases from V and 8 from J, leaving 14 bases between them. Germline V gene sequence: CDR1 SGHTA, CDR2 FQGTGA. The CDR3 length is 13 residues. CDR3 coding DNA: TGTGCCAGCAGCCCCCAGGCCGGGGGTACGCAGTATTTT. It is translated as CASSPQAGGTQYF. Using reference TRBV7-3 and TRBJ2-3 for the parts outside the CDR3, the full variable domain is GAGVSQTPSNKVTEKGKYVELRCDPISGHTALYWYRQSLGQGPEFLIYFQGTGAADDSGLPNDRFFAVRPEGSVSTLKIQRTERGDSAVYLCASSPQAGGTQYFGPGTRLTVL.

Remarks on this clonotype: With a much larger clone just one base away, this may be a read error. The rearrangement uses TRBV29-1 and TRBJ2-5; 7 bases are a match to TRBD1. Trimming took 7 bases from V and 7 from J; bases not matched to a gene: 9. The germline V gene encodes CDR1 SQVTM and CDR2 ANQGSEA. This CDR3 contains 12 residues. DNA for the CDR3: TGCAGCGCTACAGGGGCCGGTGTGACCCAGTACTTC. This encodes CSATGAGVTQYF.

The chain uses TRBV6-4 and TRBJ2-3, with D hard to call. V was trimmed by 8 bases and J by 0 bases, leaving 12 bases between them. This CDR3 spans 14 amino acids. CDR1 and CDR2 (germline): MRHNA, SNTAGT. The DNA of the CDR3 is TGTGCCAGCCGACTCCGGGCTAGCACAGATACGCAGTATTTT. This gives the protein CASRLRASTDTQYF.

The CDR3 reads CSAREDRASYNEQFF. The CDR3, as DNA: TGCAGTGCTAGGGAGGACAGGGCCTCCTACAATGAGCAGTTCTTC. The chain joins TRBV20-1 to TRBJ2-1, with 8 bases fitting TRBD1. This CDR3 region has 15 residues. V shed 3 bases, J shed 0 bases, and the junction held 4 bases outside the gene matches. CDR1 and CDR2 from the germline V gene are DFQATT and SNEGSKA (reference sequence).

The sample holds a few counts of this clonotype. V usage is TRBV6-5 and J usage is TRBJ2-1, with D unclear. The V end lost 4 bases, the J end lost 0 bases, and 16 bases lay between the germline ends. Germline CDR1 MNHEY, CDR2 SVGAGI. CDR3 length: 17 residues. CDR3 protein: CASSSLSDLSSYNEQFF. In DNA form, the CDR3 reads TGTGCCAGCAGTTCATTATCGGATCTTTCCTCCTACAATGAGCAGTTCTTC.

V usage is TRBV7-3 and J usage is TRBJ2-3; D might be TRBD2 (5 bases). This CDR3 comprises 14 residues. Trimming pared 5 bases from V and 4 bases from J, leaving 13 bases between. CDR1 is SGHTA, CDR2 FQGTGA, per germline. In DNA, the CDR3 is TGTGCCAGCAGCCTAGCCGTTAGTGCAGATACGCAGTATTTT. Its protein is CASSLAVSADTQYF.

The rearrangement joins TRBV28 to TRBJ2-5, with D maybe TRBD2 (6 bases). The CDR3 consists of 16 residues. The germline gives CDR1 MDHEN, CDR2 SYDVKM. Trimming shortened V by 4 bases and J by 3 bases, and 18 bases separated the two germline ends. The CDR3 sequence: CASSSGLSNLEETQYF. Written as DNA, the CDR3 is TGTGCCAGCAGTTCGGGACTTTCGAACTTAGAAGAGACCCAGTACTTC.

J is TRBJ2-7 and V is TRBV11-2, with D perhaps being TRBD1 or TRBD2 (6 bases each). The CDR3 loop spans 14 amino acids. Germline V lookup: CDR1 SGHAT, CDR2 FQNNGV. V gave up 4 bases and J gave up 3 bases, with 13 bases separating them. CDR3 loop: CASSSGANYYEQYF. CDR3 DNA: TGTGCCAGCAGCTCGGGGGCTAACTACTACGAGCAGTACTTC.

This clonotype was seen more than once but under ten times. The V and J genes are TRBV20-1 and TRBJ2-1, with a possible D match to TRBD2 (5 bases). Trimming left V 6 bases short and J 14 bases short, with 20 bases between. CDR1 and CDR2 (germline): DFQATT, SNEGSKA (reference sequence). This CDR3 has 12 residues. As DNA, the CDR3 is TGCAGTGCCCCTAGCCCGGGAACTGGGGAGTTCTTC. Its translation: CSAPSPGTGEFF.

The chain couples TRBV20-1 to TRBJ1-2, with D possibly being TRBD1 (5 bases). V gave up 5 bases and J gave up 4 bases, with 17 bases separating them. The CDR3 is made up of 14 amino acids. Germline-derived CDR1 and CDR2 are DFQATT and SNEGSKA (reference sequence). This CDR3 reads CSAPEGMGPYGYTF. In DNA, the CDR3 is TGCAGTGCTCCTGAGGGGATGGGGCCCTATGGCTACACCTTC.

This chain connects TRBV13 to TRBJ2-4, with D uncertain. The end of the DNA aligns better with TRBJ2-5, so the J call may be wrong. Germline assignment: CDR1 PRHDT and CDR2 FYEKMQ (reference sequence). This CDR3 is built from 14 residues. DNA for the CDR3: TGTGCCAGCAGCTTAGATACCAAACAAGAGACCCAGTACTTC. This gives the protein CASSLDTKQETQYF.

The V and J genes are TRBV4-1 and TRBJ2-3, with D tentatively TRBD2 (6 bases). The germline V gene has CDR1 MGHRA and CDR2 YSYEKL. CDR3 length equals 13 residues. The V gene lost 4 bases and the J gene lost 9 bases, with 14 bases spanning the gap. The CDR3 region has the DNA TGCGCCAGCAGCCGTATCCTAGCGATAACGCAGTATTTT. Translation: CASSRILAITQYF.

This clonotype was seen more than once but under ten times. The gene calls are TRBV6-4 and TRBJ2-5; D remains unclear. The V end was cut by 1 base, the J end by 9 bases, with 6 bases between. The germline CDR1 and CDR2 sequences are MRHNA and SNTAGT. This CDR3 comprises 11 residues. The CDR3 bases are TGTGCCAGCAGTGACTATATGGCCCAGTACTTC. Translated: CASSDYMAQYF.